This T cell receptor (beta chain) was documented in a study of blood T cell repertoires in COVID-19. Across the whole study: Samples came from the United States, Italy and Spain, spanning acute and convalescent COVID-19. The cDNA or gDNA used as material had been derived from T cells, B-cell-depleted T cells, or PBMCs.

In the authors' methods: Estimated nucleated cell counts came from reference gene primer amplification. Some clones are missing from TCRdb's copy, which holds only in-frame ones; the method was immunoSEQ multiplex PCR. V, J and clone size are taken as reported in that table, and D and trimming were inferred from the DNA itself. The profile shows about 130,000 clones, under 90% of them singletons. Germline V gene data show CDR1 as SGHNT and CDR2 as YYREEE (reference sequence). Trimming left V 3 bases short and J 0 bases short, with 4 bases between. The CDR3 is 13 amino acids. This clonotype originated in a woman aged 55-69 years with acute or convalescent COVID-19. This sequence joins TRBV5-4 and TRBJ1-3; D unresolved. The sequenced sample consisted of peripheral blood. CDR3 region: CASSYSSGNTIYF. CDR3 nucleotides: TGTGCCAGCAGCTACTCCTCTGGAAACACCATATATTTT.